The entry below describes one T cell receptor (beta chain). As yet, its antigen is unknown. This table comes from immunoSEQ multiplex PCR, and its TCRdb copy is limited to in-frame clones, with some not included. This sample has tens of thousands of clones, with around 88% found just once. Exclusion of a patient followed from autoimmune disease history or systemic immunosuppression. The sample is drawn from a study of OX40 agonist ivuxolimab in advanced cancers. Overall study context: Three patients had partial responses: one hepatocellular carcinoma, two cutaneous melanoma. Study results and caveats: Expanded peripheral T-cell antigen specificity went undetermined. Clonal expansion by week 6 occurred in CD4+ and CD8+ blood T cells (at 0.1 to 3.0 mg/kg).

Germline V gives CDR1 MDHEN, CDR2 SYDVKM. V shed 6 bases and J shed 11 bases, with 14 bases lying between them. The CDR3 has 13 amino acids. Material: CD4+ or CD8+ T cells sorted from blood, obtained in a trial of the OX40 agonist ivuxolimab. The clonotype was recovered from an adult with an advanced solid tumor such as melanoma, head and neck, liver or kidney cancer. V and J are TRBV28 and TRBJ1-6; D is undetermined. The chain's CDR3 is CASRPTGIAPLHF. Here the CDR3 DNA reads TGTGCCAGCAGACCTACCGGGATTGCACCCCTCCACTTT.